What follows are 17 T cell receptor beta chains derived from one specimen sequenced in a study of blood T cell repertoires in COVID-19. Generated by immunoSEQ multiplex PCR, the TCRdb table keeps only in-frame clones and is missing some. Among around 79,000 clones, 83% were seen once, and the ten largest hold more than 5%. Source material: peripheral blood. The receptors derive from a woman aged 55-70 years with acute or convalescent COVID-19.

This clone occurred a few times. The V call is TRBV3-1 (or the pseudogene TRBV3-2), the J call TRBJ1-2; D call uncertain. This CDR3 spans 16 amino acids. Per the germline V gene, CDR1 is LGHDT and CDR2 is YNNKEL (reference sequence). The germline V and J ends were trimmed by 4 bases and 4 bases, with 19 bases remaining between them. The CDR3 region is CASSLDRTDSFYGYTF. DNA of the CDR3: TGTGCCAGCAGCCTGGACCGGACGGACTCTTTCTATGGCTACACCTTC.

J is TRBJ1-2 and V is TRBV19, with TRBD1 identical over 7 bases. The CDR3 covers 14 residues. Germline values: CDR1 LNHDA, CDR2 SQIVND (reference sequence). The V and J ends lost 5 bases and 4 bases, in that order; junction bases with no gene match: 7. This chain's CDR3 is CASSPDRVGYGYTF. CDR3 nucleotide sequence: TGTGCCAGTAGTCCCGACAGGGTTGGCTATGGCTACACCTTC. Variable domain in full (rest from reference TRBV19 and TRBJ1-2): DGGITQSPKYLFRKEGQNVTLSCEQNLNHDAMYWYRQDPGQGLRLIYYSQIVNDFQKGDIAEGYSVSREKKESFPLTVTSAQKNPTAFYLCASSPDRVGYGYTFGSGTRLTVV.

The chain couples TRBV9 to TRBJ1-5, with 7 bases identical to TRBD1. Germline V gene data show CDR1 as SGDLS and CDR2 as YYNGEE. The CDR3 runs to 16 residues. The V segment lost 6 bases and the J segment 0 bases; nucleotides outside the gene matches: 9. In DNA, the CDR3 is TGTGCCAGCATCCGGGACAGACAGAATAGCAATCAGCCCCAGCATTTT. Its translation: CASIRDRQNSNQPQHF.

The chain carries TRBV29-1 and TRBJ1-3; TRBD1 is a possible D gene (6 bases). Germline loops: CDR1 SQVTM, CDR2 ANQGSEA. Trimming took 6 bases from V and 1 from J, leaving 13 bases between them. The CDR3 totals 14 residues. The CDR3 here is CSVSQGPSGNTIYF. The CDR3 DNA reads TGCAGCGTGTCACAGGGCCCTTCTGGAAACACCATATATTTT.

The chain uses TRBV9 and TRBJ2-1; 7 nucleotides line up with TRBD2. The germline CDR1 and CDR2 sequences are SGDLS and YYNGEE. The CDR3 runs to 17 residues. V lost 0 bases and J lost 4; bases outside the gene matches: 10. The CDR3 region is CASSVGNSGPPYNEQFF. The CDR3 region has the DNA TGTGCCAGCAGCGTAGGGAATAGCGGGCCGCCTTACAATGAGCAGTTCTTC.

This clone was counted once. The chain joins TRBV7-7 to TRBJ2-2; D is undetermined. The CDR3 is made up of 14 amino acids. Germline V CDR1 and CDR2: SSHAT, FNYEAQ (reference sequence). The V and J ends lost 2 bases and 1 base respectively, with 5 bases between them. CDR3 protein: CASSLLQNTGELFF. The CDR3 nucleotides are TGTGCCAGCAGCTTATTACAGAACACCGGGGAGCTGTTTTTT.

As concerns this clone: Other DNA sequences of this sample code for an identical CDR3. The CDR3 is CARRRDGGGPTGELFF. The CDR3 coding sequence is TGCGCCCGCCGCCGGGACGGGGGGGGGCCCACCGGGGAGCTGTTTTTT. The V call is TRBV5-1, the J call TRBJ2-2; 8 positions agree with TRBD2. With 10 bases clipped from V and 4 bases from J, the junction kept 15 bases outside the gene matches. There are 16 residues in the CDR3. Per the germline V gene, CDR1 is SGHRS and CDR2 is YFSETQ.

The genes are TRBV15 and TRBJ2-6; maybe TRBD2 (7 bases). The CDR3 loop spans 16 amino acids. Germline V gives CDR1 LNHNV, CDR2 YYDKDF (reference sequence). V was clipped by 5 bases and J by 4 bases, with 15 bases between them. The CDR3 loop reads CATSPKGGLGANVLTF. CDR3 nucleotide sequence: TGTGCCACCAGCCCCAAGGGGGGGCTCGGGGCCAACGTCCTGACTTTC.

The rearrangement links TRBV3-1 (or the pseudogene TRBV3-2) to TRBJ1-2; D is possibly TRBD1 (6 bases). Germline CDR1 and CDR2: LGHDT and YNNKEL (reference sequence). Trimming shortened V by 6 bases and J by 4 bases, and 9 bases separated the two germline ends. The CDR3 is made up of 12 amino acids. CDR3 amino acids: CASRQGTYGYTF. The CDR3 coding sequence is TGTGCCAGCAGACAGGGCACCTATGGCTACACCTTC.

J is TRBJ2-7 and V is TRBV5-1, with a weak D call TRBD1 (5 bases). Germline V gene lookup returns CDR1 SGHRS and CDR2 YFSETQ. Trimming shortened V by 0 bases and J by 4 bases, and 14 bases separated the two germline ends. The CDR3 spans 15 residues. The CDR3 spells CASSLAQGIRYEQYF. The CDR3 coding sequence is TGCGCCAGCAGCTTGGCCCAGGGAATAAGGTACGAGCAGTACTTC.

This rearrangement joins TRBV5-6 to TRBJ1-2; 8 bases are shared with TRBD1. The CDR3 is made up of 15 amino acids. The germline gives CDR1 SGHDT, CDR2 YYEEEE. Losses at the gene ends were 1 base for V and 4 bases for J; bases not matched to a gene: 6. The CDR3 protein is CASSLSGQGVYGYTF. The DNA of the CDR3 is TGTGCCAGCAGCTTGTCTGGACAGGGAGTCTATGGCTACACCTTC.

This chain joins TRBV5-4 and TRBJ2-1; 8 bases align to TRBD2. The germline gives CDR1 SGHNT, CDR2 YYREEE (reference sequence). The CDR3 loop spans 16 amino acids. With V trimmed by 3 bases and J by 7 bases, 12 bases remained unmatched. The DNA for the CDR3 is TGTGCCAGCAGCTCCAAAAGAGCGGGGGCCGGGAATGAGCAGTTCTTC. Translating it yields CASSSKRAGAGNEQFF.

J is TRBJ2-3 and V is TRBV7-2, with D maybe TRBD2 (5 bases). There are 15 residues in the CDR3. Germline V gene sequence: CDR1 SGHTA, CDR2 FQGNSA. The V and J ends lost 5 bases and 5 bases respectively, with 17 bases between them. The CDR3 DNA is TGTGCCAGCAGCCCCGAGGCGCTAGCAGGAGATACGCAGTATTTT. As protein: CASSPEALAGDTQYF.

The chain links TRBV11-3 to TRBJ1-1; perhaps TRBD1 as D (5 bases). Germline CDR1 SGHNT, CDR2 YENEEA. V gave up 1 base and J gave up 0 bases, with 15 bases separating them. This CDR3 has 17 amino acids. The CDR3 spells CASSLGGEGAVNTEAFF. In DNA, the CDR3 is TGTGCCAGCAGCTTAGGGGGGGAAGGGGCGGTGAACACTGAAGCTTTCTTT.

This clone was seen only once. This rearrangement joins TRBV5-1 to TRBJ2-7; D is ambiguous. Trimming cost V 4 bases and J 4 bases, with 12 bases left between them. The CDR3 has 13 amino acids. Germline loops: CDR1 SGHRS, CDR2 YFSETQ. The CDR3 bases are TGCGCCAGCAGCGGTGATTACAGATACGAGCAGTACTTC. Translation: CASSGDYRYEQYF.

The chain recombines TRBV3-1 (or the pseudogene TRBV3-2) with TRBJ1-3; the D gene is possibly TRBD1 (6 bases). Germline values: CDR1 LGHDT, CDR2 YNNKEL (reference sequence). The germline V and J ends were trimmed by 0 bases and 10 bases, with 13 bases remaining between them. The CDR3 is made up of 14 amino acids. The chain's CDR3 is CASSQDRGATTIYF. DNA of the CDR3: TGTGCCAGCAGCCAAGATCGGGGGGCAACGACCATATATTTT.

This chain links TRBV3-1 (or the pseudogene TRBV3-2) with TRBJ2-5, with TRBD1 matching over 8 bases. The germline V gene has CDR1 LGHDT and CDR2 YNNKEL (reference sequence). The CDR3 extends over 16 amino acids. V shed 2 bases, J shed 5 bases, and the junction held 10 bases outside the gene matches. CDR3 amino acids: CASSQPTGAGKETQYF. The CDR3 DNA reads TGTGCCAGCAGCCAACCGACAGGGGCAGGAAAGGAGACCCAGTACTTC.